These T cell receptor beta chains were read from a single sample in a study of blood T cell repertoires in COVID-19. Produced via immunoSEQ multiplex PCR; TCRdb's table is partial and in-frame only. The sample has about half a million clones, 80% to 90% seen once. The specimen was peripheral blood. The receptors here all came from a human donor in a cohort sampled during active COVID-19. The CDR3 runs from the conserved cysteine through the conserved F or W. The D gene is left open where the match is weak. The listing skips clone size in some rows; elsewhere it reads once, few, many or a size class.

abundance	d_gene	v_gene	j_gene	CDR3nt	CDR3aa
.	.	TRBV10-3	TRBJ1-5	TGTGCCATCAGTGAAGGAGCCGGTAGTTCGCAGCCCCAGCATTTT	CAISEGAGSSQPQHF
.	.	TRBV30	TRBJ2-4	TGTGCCTGGAGTGTACGGAGAACGAGGAGCATAGCCAAAAACATTCAGTACTTC	CAWSVRRTRSIAKNIQYF
.	.	TRBV19	TRBJ1-3	TGTGCCAGTAGTATCGACCCTGGAGGTTACGGAAACACCATATATTTT	CASSIDPGGYGNTIYF
.	.	TRBV6-2/TRBV6-3	TRBJ2-7	TGTGCCAGCAGTTACTCCATTAGCTACGAGCAGTACTTC	CASSYSISYEQYF
.	.	TRBV30	TRBJ1-4	TGTGCCTGGAGTGTACTTGCGAGCCGTAGGAGATTTTTT	CAWSVLASRRRFF
.	TRBD1	TRBV7-9	TRBJ1-2	TGTGCCAGCAGCTTGGACAGGGAGGGTGGCTACACCTTC	CASSLDREGGYTF
.	.	TRBV19	TRBJ2-1	TGTGCCAGTAGTATAGATCGACAGTTAGGGCAGTTCTTC	CASSIDRQLGQFF
.	TRBD1	TRBV15	TRBJ2-2	TGTGCCACCAGCAGAGAGGGACAGGGGGCACCCGGGGAGCTGTTTTTT	CATSREGQGAPGELFF
.	.	TRBV11-2	TRBJ1-5	TGTGCCAGCAGCTTCAACAGCGGGGGTAATCAGCCCCAGCATTTT	CASSFNSGGNQPQHF
.	TRBD2	TRBV7-3	TRBJ2-5	TGTGCCAGCAGCCCTGGACTAGCGGGAGGGTCAGAGACCCAGTACTTC	CASSPGLAGGSETQYF
.	.	TRBV7-2	TRBJ1-2	TGTGCCAGCAGCCTAAACCTAGACAGGCCTTATGGCTACACCTTC	CASSLNLDRPYGYTF
.	.	TRBV28	TRBJ1-1	TGTGCCAGCAGTTTGGGGGCGAAAGGAACTGAAGCTTTCTTT	CASSLGAKGTEAFF
.	.	TRBV28	TRBJ1-3	TGTGCCAGCAGCCCTCCAGGGATTGGAAACACCATATATTTT	CASSPPGIGNTIYF
.	TRBD2	TRBV6-5	TRBJ2-1	TGTGCCAGCACTACTAGCGGGAGGGCCCGGGAGCAGTTCTTC	CASTTSGRAREQFF
few	TRBD2	TRBV4-1	TRBJ2-1	TGCGCCAGCAGCCAAGAAAGAAGCGGGAGAGATTACAATGAGCAGTTCTTC	CASSQERSGRDYNEQFF
.	TRBD1	TRBV6-2/TRBV6-3	TRBJ2-6	TGTGCCAGCAGTTATAGAGGGGGCGCCCCCGGGGCCAACGTCCTGACTTTC	CASSYRGGAPGANVLTF